The 3 T cell receptor beta chains listed next were all sequenced from one sample in a study of shared clonotypes between healthy human individuals. TCRdb's copy holds only in-frame clones and misses some; the assay was immunoSEQ multiplex PCR. The repertoire consists of about 2.2 million clones, with 90% to 95% occurring once and the leading ten covering roughly 1.7%. Naive CD8 cells lacked CD45RO, underwent positive selection for CCR7 and left out terminally differentiated effector memory CD45RA+ cells. Sample: naive CD8+ T cells from PBMCs. The receptors come from a young man in good health. Some clones in this sample may be carry-over from other donors' samples.

V is TRBV11-2 and J is TRBJ2-1, with 9 bases matching TRBD1. The CDR3 consists of 16 residues. Germline CDR1 SGHAT, CDR2 FQNNGV. V was clipped by 3 bases and J by 7 bases; unmatched bases: 10. Here the CDR3 DNA reads TGTGCCAGCAGCTTTAGGCGGGACAGGGATGTGAATGAGCAGTTCTTC. This translates into CASSFRRDRDVNEQFF.

This chain links TRBV7-6 with TRBJ2-2; D is ambiguous. Germline V gene sequence: CDR1 SGHVS, CDR2 FNYEAQ. This CDR3 is 13 amino acids long. V was trimmed by 0 bases and J by 8 bases, leaving 7 bases between them. The CDR3: CASSLAPAGELFF. DNA of the CDR3: TGTGCCAGCAGCTTAGCCCCGGCGGGGGAGCTGTTTTTT. Variable domain in full (rest from reference TRBV7-6 and TRBJ2-2): GAGVSQSPRYKVTKRGQDVALRCDPISGHVSLYWYRQALGQGPEFLTYFNYEAQQDKSGLPNDRFSAERPEGSISTLTIQRTEQRDSAMYRCASSLAPAGELFFGEGSRLTVL.

The rearrangement uses TRBV28 and TRBJ1-4; D gene unclear. The CDR3 is made up of 13 amino acids. Trimming took off 7 bases at V and 5 bases at J, with 11 bases between the two ends. The germline gives CDR1 MDHEN, CDR2 SYDVKM. CDR3 DNA: TGTGCCAGCAATCCATTCTTGAATGAAAAACTGTTTTTT. Encoded protein: CASNPFLNEKLFF.